The T cell receptor (beta chain) described here comes from a study of CD8 T cells in Susac syndrome. About the research overall: When their blood was taken, the Susac syndrome patients had either not yet had any therapy, were taking corticosteroids, or were taking intravenous immunoglobulin alone.

Reverse transcription of roughly 0.5 to 1 ug RNA used random hexamers. One entry per CDR3 protein results from TCRdb running MiXCR on the immunoSEQ multiplex PCR reads. This table holds about 53,000 distinct CDR3 sequences, approximately 95% found once. The CDR3 is 14 amino acids. V lost 0 bases and J 3 bases, leaving 9 bases between the germline ends. Germline V gives CDR1 SGHTA, CDR2 FQGNSA. Specimen: CD8+ T cells from PBMCs. The TCR sequence derives from a human donor with Susac syndrome. The chain links TRBV7-2 to TRBJ2-7; D is ambiguous. The CDR3 DNA is TGTGCCAGCAGCTTAGCGGGCGGAATCTACGAGCAGTACTTC. Its translation: CASSLAGGIYEQYF.